The clone carrying this T cell receptor beta chain showed up just a few times. V lost 2 bases, J lost 4 bases, and 9 bases lay in between. The CDR3 sequence is 14 residues long. Germline V gene data show CDR1 as MNHEY and CDR2 as SVGAGI. This sample was taken from a study of blood T cell repertoires in COVID-19. Some clones are missing from TCRdb's copy, which holds only in-frame ones; the method was immunoSEQ multiplex PCR. The sample shows roughly 260,000 clones, approximately 85% of them seen only once. The chain combines TRBV6-5 with TRBJ1-3; D possibly corresponds to TRBD1 (5 bases). This receptor was obtained from a woman in her 70s with acute or convalescent COVID-19. Sequencing was performed on peripheral blood. For the CDR3, the DNA is TGTGCCAGCAGTTACCAGGACAAAGGAAACACCATATATTTT. Translated: CASSYQDKGNTIYF.